Here is one T cell receptor beta chain with its context. What antigen it recognizes has not been identified. These data come from a study of cytomegalovirus exposure and HLA in healthy donors (dated by TCRdb to the late 2010s). Turning to the overall study: In an earlier analysis of under 600 of the donors, 250 to 350 Gb of sequence data and 117 million unique TCR beta sequences from 150 million to 200 million T cells were reported. Around 330 gigabases of sequencing data and roughly 81 million unique TCR sequences made up an early release that covered several hundred HLA-typed donors. The study aimed to test whether signatures of past pathogen exposure could be identified by cataloging public T cell receptors. In addition to the first cohort of around 670 subjects, a separate validation cohort of over 90 different subjects was used. In a later genetic analysis, genome-wide SNP genotypes for about three fifths of the 666 donors were used, and that subset was treated as a discovery cohort. Rather than using new phenotypic data, the later analysis identified candidate immune exposures from TCR beta sequences and from how often those sequences occurred across donors. Typing coverage differed by locus: A, B, C, DRB1 and DQB1 were typed in roughly 629-640 donors, DQA1 in about 550, DPA1 in approximately 610, and DPB1 in 472. Among some 400 genotyped donors of the cohort, an average of approximately 240,000 unique TCR beta nucleotide sequences were sequenced per donor, about a sixth of them non-productive. Using immunosequencing, the study profiled T cell repertoires from around 680 subjects and related those repertoires to cytomegalovirus serostatus. Both class I and class II loci were covered by HLA typing, at four-digit resolution. Donor age, sex, ethnicity and CMV serostatus were compiled alongside the repertoire data. A later analysis re-analyzed previously published TCR beta repertoires from approximately 670 donors and added high-resolution HLA genotyping to study TCR occurrence patterns. The genetic ancestry cluster associated with self-reported Caucasian donors included roughly 84% of the roughly 400 genotyped donors. The study combined high-throughput TCR immunosequencing, statistical association of individual TCRs with disease status, and machine learning to predict cytomegalovirus infection status. An earlier analysis of fewer than 700 of the donors applied high-throughput TCR beta sequencing to assess whether each TCR beta V gene segment acted as functional or pseudogenic. Every repertoire in the discovery cohort had been generated on one and the same sequencing platform. Four to six DR-DQ haplotypes were handled as single units for association and clustering, since linkage in the cohort was strong.

Study-wide findings and limitations: The sequencing pipeline was judged likely to have produced a cluster of highly shared sequence variants as a technical artifact. According to a later analysis, parvovirus B19, influenza, CMV and Epstein-Barr virus appeared linked to several top co-occurrence clusters. Roughly uniform sequencing depth across donors was assumed in presence/absence analyses, although this assumption may not hold. Immune exposure information for the cohort was limited to CMV serostatus. In an earlier analysis of over 550 of the donors, most TCR beta V segments were observed in productive rearrangements about 90% or about 30% of the time, broadly matching IMGT annotations. Most TCR sequences were observed very rarely across donors, whereas some public TCRs were present in many individuals. Because some donors lacked HLA typing at each locus, the association tests relied only on the typed subset. The study gave a list of 150 to 200 TCR beta chains associated with cytomegalovirus. The authors suggested that the approach could potentially be extended to other disease states and immunological phenotypes. Strong co-occurrence of HLA alleles, especially DR and DQ, made assigning TCR associations to individual alleles difficult. Some 15 rarely observed V segments, including chromosome 9 orphons, were excluded from the earlier analysis of a few hundred of the donors because counts were too low. Most CMV-associated TCR beta chains appeared to be HLA-restricted in a later analysis, and the HLA associations seemed to be driven largely by CMV exposure. A further reported finding was that TCR beta sequences accurately predicted the HLA-A and HLA-B alleles for most subjects in the first cohort. Specific HLA alleles were associated with some 15,000 TCR beta sequences at a false discovery rate of 0.05 in a later analysis. A later genetic analysis associated a missense DCLRE1C variant with V-gene and J-gene trimming of TCR beta chains, and an independent cohort replicated the association. Linkage disequilibrium might explain the correlated functional status among segregating V segments, but an unknown experimental factor could not be ruled out. According to a later analysis, TCR association rates differed among HLA loci, with DRB1 alleles showing the most associated TCRs and HLA-C alleles showing the fewest. According to a later genetic analysis, donors in an Asian-associated ancestry cluster had fewer N-insertions in productive TCRs than the roughly 660-donor mean. The classifier was reported to diagnose cytomegalovirus status with high specificity and sensitivity in both the original and validation cohorts. Three of the identified cytomegalovirus-associated TCR beta chains were confirmed in vitro to be specific for cytomegalovirus antigens. In a later analysis, HLA-associated TCR beta chains showed more clonal expansion and lower generation probabilities than non-associated chains that were equally common. Some IMGT-functional V segments, including TRBV6-2 and TRBV6-3, could not be distinguished by the 87-base-pair reads and were therefore excluded. In this cohort, only TCR beta chains were sequenced, and detectable features were limited by the absence of alpha or paired-chain data.

Library preparation employed the immunoSEQ multiplex PCR assay. The multiplex PCR relied on a mix of 60 forward primers for TCR Vbeta segments and 13 reverse primers for TCR Jbeta segments. Amplification of the CDR3 region of rearranged TCR beta genes was performed with a multiplex PCR assay on genomic DNA. On the Illumina HiSeq System, the amplified TCR beta libraries were sequenced as 87-base-pair reads. Processing in the source paper ran as follows. A later analysis tallied about 77 million unique TCR beta chains across the roughly 610 repertoires, and about 10 million of those chains were shared by two or more donors. Raw reads were error-corrected and collapsed into unique sequences by a nearest-neighbor algorithm in which closely related sequences were merged to remove PCR and sequencing errors. V, D and J gene segments were assigned by aligning CDR3 sequences to IMGT reference sequences. For a sequence to be retained, a match of at least six nucleotides was required to both a V gene segment and a J gene segment. A rearrangement was called productive if the CDR3 had no stop codons and remained in frame with V and J, and every other rearrangement was called non-productive. CDR3 was defined according to IMGT convention as the region running from the second conserved V-encoded cysteine to the conserved J-encoded phenylalanine. In an earlier analysis of more than 550 of the donors, sequences lacking an unambiguous match to a single V gene segment were excluded. In an earlier analysis of roughly 600 of the donors, a V segment was called functional when productive rearrangements were above 56.7%, and segregating when the standard deviation between donors exceeded 5%. A statistical classification framework was built for diagnosing cytomegalovirus status from the catalog of TCR beta chain sequences. A later analysis assigned V and J genes by comparing TCR nucleotide sequences with IMGT/GENE-DB human TR gene sequences. The TCRdist pipeline was used in a later analysis to assign CDR3 sequences and most-parsimonious VDJ recombination scenarios. In a later analysis, each TCR beta chain was defined by its CDR3 amino acid sequence together with its V-gene family, and reads lacking a unique V-gene family were excluded. As a way to deal with suspected cross-contamination and a sequencing artifact, a later analysis dropped over 550 nucleotide sequences that were highly shared and had low generation probability. In a later analysis, a clonal expansion index for each public chain was calculated from normalized within-repertoire ranks of inferred template counts. In a later analysis, generation probabilities were computed using a VDJ recombination model fitted to out-of-frame rearrangements, and the results were checked against IGoR. In a later analysis, TCR-TCR, TCR-HLA and TCR-CMV co-occurrence was scored with hypergeometric tests, and a repertoire-size bias correction was applied to TCR pairs. To estimate false discovery rates, a later analysis permuted the HLA or CMV assignments 20 times. In a later analysis, co-occurring TCRs were grouped using DBSCAN, and TCRdist sequence similarity was added for clustering within HLA-allele-positive subsets. Repertoires with fewer than 30,000 or more than 120,000 public chains, plus five repertoires with anomalous nucleotide sharing, were excluded from co-occurrence clustering. The source is immuneACCESS, and TCRdb retained only in-frame sequences with V and J called. Part of the clones is not carried over; for the studies checked, unresolved V genes explain less than half of this, and the remainder is unexplained. V and J calls and clone size are those listed in that table; D and trimming were worked out from the DNA. The sample table holds some 110,000 clones. The top ten clonotypes cover 1% of the sample.

CDR1 and CDR2, looked up from the germline V gene, are SGHDT and YYEEEE. The germline ends are 15 bases apart after V is trimmed by 3 bases and J by 2 bases. Spanning cysteine to phenylalanine, the CDR3 consists of 16 amino acids. The DNA shown is the 48-base CDR3, in frame from base 1. The cohort consisted of hundreds of healthy bone marrow donors. At the time of sampling, every cohort member was nominally healthy, though immune exposures that went unrecorded were likely present. The donor was CMV seronegative and belonged to the group of under 400 seronegative cohort members. Every donor gave a peripheral blood sample, and the peripheral blood mononuclear cells from that sample were used for TCR beta sequencing. Genomic DNA extraction from the blood cell samples was performed with the Qiagen DNeasy Blood Extraction Kit.

Sequencing input: PBMCs. The V and J segments used are TRBV5-6 and TRBJ1-3, and the D gene may be TRBD1, 5 bases matching. The clonotype originates from a man aged 18 to 30 in good health and CMV-seronegative. The DNA sequence reads TGTGCCAGCAGCTGGTTGGGGCAGAGCCCTGGAAACACCATATATTTT. The translation is CASSWLGQSPGNTIYF.